What follows are 21 T cell receptor beta chains derived from one specimen sequenced in a study of regulatory T cells in long-lasting Graves disease (dated by TCRdb to the early 2020s). The library was obtained by multiplex PCR. Reads for this sample came from an Illumina HiSeq 4000. To build TCR beta libraries, CDR3 regions were amplified by Arm-PCR using iRepertoire HTBI primers. TCRdb trimmed the raw reads at Q25, called clones with MiXCR and kept productive beta chains. Each CDR3 protein appears once, grouped with its most common genes and DNA. The sample table lists 300,000 to 400,000 distinct CDR3 sequences, 15% to 20% of them with a count of one. Roughly 27% of the sample rests with the top ten. The intended sense of this specimen's time point label: newly diagnosed GD, antithyroid drugs for less than 3 months. For both TCR sequencing and RNA sequencing, RNA was extracted from PBMCs in TRIzol.

This sample was also put to use in a study of T cells in Graves' hyperthyroidism and ophthalmopathy.

The sample in question was peripheral blood mononuclear cells (PBMCs), obtained at new diagnosis, from a patient treated with antithyroid drugs. These receptors were collected from a middle-aged man with Graves disease. Donor details come from another sample of the same person, matched by shared clones.

This clonotype showed up many times. The CDR3 sequence is CASSLGLAGVQETQYF. In DNA form, the CDR3 reads TGTGCCAGCAGCCTGGGACTAGCGGGGGTACAAGAGACCCAGTACTTC. The V call is TRBV7-8, the J call TRBJ2-5; 14 bases fit TRBD2. Unmatched junction bases numbered 4, after V lost 5 bases and J lost 2 bases. The germline gives CDR1 SGHVS, CDR2 FQNEAQ. This CDR3 is built from 16 residues.

This clonotype occurred many times. The rearrangement joins TRBV5-1 to TRBJ2-1, with D maybe TRBD2 (5 bases). Germline V CDR1 and CDR2: SGHRS, YFSETQ. The CDR3 sequence is 12 residues long. V lost 5 bases to trimming and J lost 4 bases, with 7 bases between them. For the CDR3, the DNA is TGCGCCAGCAGGGCGGGTTACAATGAGCAGTTCTTC. This codes for CASRAGYNEQFF.

This clonotype has ten or more counts. This chain connects TRBV6-1 to TRBJ1-2; D gene unclear. Germline CDR1 is MNHNS and CDR2 is SASEGT. The V and J ends lost 0 bases and 4 bases respectively, with 24 bases between them. The CDR3 consists of 19 residues. In nucleotides, the CDR3 is TGTGCCAGCAGTGAAGCGTTTAAGACATTCGGCTTCGCCGTCTATGGCTACACCTTC. It yields the protein CASSEAFKTFGFAVYGYTF.

Ten or more counts support this clonotype. This rearrangement joins TRBV28 to TRBJ2-1; 7 bases align to TRBD2. Germline V lookup: CDR1 MDHEN, CDR2 SYDVKM. The J segment lost 9 bases and the V segment lost 2 bases, leaving 13 bases of the junction unmatched. The CDR3 sequence is 16 residues long. CDR3 residues: CASSLPTGLQYGEQFF. CDR3 bases: TGTGCCAGCAGTTTACCGACGGGACTACAGTATGGTGAGCAGTTCTTC.

In its sample, this clonotype was seen many times. CDR3 loop: CASSLYPPGQGGNEQFF. The CDR3, as DNA: TGTGCCAGCAGCTTATACCCTCCGGGACAGGGTGGCAATGAGCAGTTCTTC. This chain connects TRBV7-3 to TRBJ2-1; TRBD1 matches at 9 bases. The length of the CDR3 is 17 residues. CDR1 and CDR2 from the germline V gene are SGHTA and FQGTGA. After removal of 2 bases from V and 6 bases from J, the junction contained 11 bases not matched to a gene.

This clonotype was found many times. The chain recombines TRBV5-1 with TRBJ2-3; 7 nucleotides line up with TRBD2. Germline CDR1 reads SGHRS; CDR2 reads YFSETQ. With V trimmed by 7 bases and J by 2 bases, 7 bases remained unmatched. This CDR3 contains 14 residues. CDR3 loop: CASANRDYTDTQYF. The CDR3 DNA reads TGCGCCAGCGCGAACCGGGACTACACAGATACGCAGTATTTT. Combining the CDR3 with reference TRBV5-1 and TRBJ2-3 gives the whole variable domain KAGVTQTPRYLIKTRGQQVTLSCSPISGHRSVSWYQQTPGQGLQFLFEYFSETQRNKGNFPGRFSGRQFSNSRSEMNVSTLELGDSALYLCASANRDYTDTQYFGPGTRLTVL.

This clonotype was recorded at least ten times. V usage is TRBV20-1 and J usage is TRBJ1-5; D possibly corresponds to TRBD1 (6 bases). The CDR3 loop spans 17 amino acids. V lost 5 bases, J lost 3 bases, and 23 bases lay in between. Germline values: CDR1 DFQATT, CDR2 SNEGSKA (reference sequence). The CDR3 sequence is CSAARRDIEPPNQPQHF. DNA for the CDR3: TGCAGTGCTGCGAGACGGGACATTGAACCCCCCAATCAGCCCCAGCATTTT.

The CDR3 sequence: CASTQDRGYGQPQHF. CDR3 bases: TGTGCCAGTACCCAAGACAGGGGCTACGGACAGCCCCAGCATTTT. V and J are TRBV19 and TRBJ1-5, with 8 bases matching TRBD1. V lost 7 bases, J lost 7 bases, and 12 bases stayed unmatched. The germline CDR1 and CDR2 sequences are LNHDA and SQIVND (reference sequence). The CDR3 loop spans 15 amino acids.

About this clonotype: A much larger clone lies a single base off, so this may be a read error. The gene calls are TRBV7-9 and TRBJ2-7, with no clear D. There are 13 residues in the CDR3. Trimming shortened V by 5 bases and J by 3 bases, and 11 bases separated the two germline ends. From germline, CDR1 is SEHNR and CDR2 FQNEAQ (reference sequence). The CDR3 reads CASSLDGFYEQYF. DNA for the CDR3: TGTGCCAGCAGCCTCGACGGGTTCTACGAGCAGTACTTC.

This clonotype was observed at least ten times. The chain has TRBV12-3 or TRBV12-4 and TRBJ2-2, with 9 bases identical to TRBD1. The CDR3 length is 16 residues. Trimming removed 4 bases from V and 1 base from J; junction bases left unmatched: 4. The CDR3 loop is CASSSTGQGNTGELFF. The CDR3, as DNA: TGTGCCAGCAGTTCGACGGGACAGGGGAACACCGGGGAGCTGTTTTTT.

This clonotype appeared a few times. The chain has TRBV5-4 and TRBJ1-6; 8 bases align to TRBD1. CDR1 is SGHNT and CDR2 is YYREEE in the germline V gene (reference sequence). Unmatched junction bases numbered 4, after V lost 3 bases and J lost 5 bases. This CDR3 contains 15 residues. CDR3 sequence (DNA): TGTGCCAGCAGCTCAGGACAGGGTAATAATTCACCCCTCCACTTT. Its protein product is CASSSGQGNNSPLHF.

This clonotype was counted ten times or more. The CDR3 sequence is CASSEVGSYNEQFF. For the CDR3, the DNA is TGTGCCAGCAGTGAAGTGGGTTCCTACAATGAGCAGTTCTTC. The chain recombines TRBV6-1 with TRBJ2-1; no clear D. CDR1 is MNHNS and CDR2 is SASEGT in the germline V gene. This CDR3 is 14 amino acids long. Trimming shortened V by 1 base and J by 1 base, and 5 bases separated the two germline ends.

V and J are TRBV30 and TRBJ2-7; D gene uncertain. Between the trimmed V and J ends, which lost 0 bases and 4 bases, there was a span of 7 bases. This CDR3 has 12 residues. The germline gives CDR1 GTSNPN, CDR2 SVGIG (reference sequence). CDR3 sequence reads: CAWSVNGYEQYF. The CDR3 DNA is TGTGCCTGGAGTGTGAATGGATACGAGCAGTACTTC.

J is TRBJ1-6 and V is TRBV3-1; D might be TRBD1 (6 bases). Germline V gene data show CDR1 as LGHDT and CDR2 as YNNKEL (reference sequence). V lost 4 bases to trimming and J lost 6 bases, with 13 bases between them. The CDR3 has 15 amino acids. The CDR3 DNA reads TGTGCCAGCAGCCGGAATCGAGGGGGTAATTCACCCCTCCACTTT. Residues: CASSRNRGGNSPLHF.

The CDR3 loop is CASSPYLGGRAGETQYF. In DNA form, the CDR3 reads TGTGCCAGCAGCCCATACCTAGGAGGGAGGGCCGGGGAGACCCAGTACTTC. The rearrangement uses TRBV7-2 and TRBJ2-5; 7 bases match TRBD2. With V trimmed by 5 bases and J by 5 bases, 17 bases remained unmatched. The CDR3 consists of 17 residues. From germline, CDR1 is SGHTA and CDR2 FQGNSA.

This clonotype was seen repeatedly, ten times or more. The rearrangement joins TRBV20-1 to TRBJ2-7; 10 bases agree with TRBD2. CDR3 size: 14 residues. V lost 3 bases and J lost 5; bases outside the gene matches: 7. Germline V gene data show CDR1 as DFQATT and CDR2 as SNEGSKA (reference sequence). The CDR3 here is CSASLAGGPHEQYF. DNA for the CDR3: TGCAGTGCTAGCTTAGCGGGGGGTCCTCACGAGCAGTACTTC.

This clonotype was found many times. The rearrangement uses TRBV30 and TRBJ2-2; D gene unclear. The ends were cut back, 2 bases at V and 4 bases at J, with 17 bases in the middle. This CDR3 is 16 amino acids long. The germline CDR1 and CDR2 sequences are GTSNPN and SVGIG (reference sequence). The CDR3 DNA sequence: TGTGCCTGGAGTCTGGGTTTAGAGCTTTTCACCGGGGAGCTGTTTTTT. This gives the protein CAWSLGLELFTGELFF.

The V gene is TRBV14, the J gene TRBJ2-7, with D perhaps given as TRBD1 or TRBD2 (5 bases each). CDR1 and CDR2 (germline): SGHDN, FVKESK. V was cut by 1 base and J by 0 bases, with 13 bases left in between. The CDR3 sequence is 16 residues long. As DNA, the CDR3 is TGTGCCAGCAGCCAAGTCGTGGGGGAGAGCTCCTACGAGCAGTACTTC. Its protein is CASSQVVGESSYEQYF.

Concerning this clonotype itself: A much larger clone sits a single nucleotide away, making a read error possible. The chain joins TRBV6-1 to TRBJ2-6; the match to TRBD1 covers 8 bases. This CDR3 region has 18 residues. Per germline, CDR1 MNHNS and CDR2 SASEGT. CDR3 sequence: CTSSPGTGKVSGANVLTF. In DNA form, the CDR3 reads TGTACCAGCAGTCCCGGGACAGGAAAAGTCTCTGGGGCCAACGTCCTGACTTTC.

This chain connects TRBV20-1 to TRBJ2-5, with TRBD2 matching over 7 bases. Trimming at V came to 0 bases and at J to 4 bases, leaving 8 bases not matched to a gene. The CDR3 length is 15 residues. CDR1 is DFQATT, CDR2 SNEGSKA, per germline (reference sequence). The CDR3 DNA reads as TGCAGTGCTAGAGACGGGGGGACCCCGATAGAGACCCAGTACTTC. The encoded protein is CSARDGGTPIETQYF.

The chain links TRBV6-1 to TRBJ2-2, with 9 bases matching TRBD2. V was clipped by 6 bases and J by 3 bases; unmatched bases: 5. Germline V gene sequence: CDR1 MNHNS, CDR2 SASEGT. CDR3 size: 15 residues. The CDR3 loop reads CASRRQRGDTGELFF. The CDR3 DNA sequence: TGTGCCAGCAGGCGGCAGCGGGGGGACACCGGGGAGCTGTTTTTT.